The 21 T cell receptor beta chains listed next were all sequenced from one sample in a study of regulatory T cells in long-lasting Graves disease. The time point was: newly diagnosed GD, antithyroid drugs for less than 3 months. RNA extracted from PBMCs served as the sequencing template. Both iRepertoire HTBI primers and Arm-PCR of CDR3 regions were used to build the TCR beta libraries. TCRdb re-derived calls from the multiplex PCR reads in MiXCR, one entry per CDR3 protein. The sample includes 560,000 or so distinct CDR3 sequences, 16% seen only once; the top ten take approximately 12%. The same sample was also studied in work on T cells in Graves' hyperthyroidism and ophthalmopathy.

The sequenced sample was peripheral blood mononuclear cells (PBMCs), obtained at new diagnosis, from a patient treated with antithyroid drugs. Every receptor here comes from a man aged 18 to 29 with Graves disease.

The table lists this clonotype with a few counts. The CDR3 DNA sequence: TGTGCCAGCAGCGTAGACTCGTTTTCCTACAATGAGCAGTTCTTC. Translating it yields CASSVDSFSYNEQFF. The chain uses TRBV9 and TRBJ2-1; D is ambiguous. Trimming stripped 0 bases from V and 1 base from J, with 8 bases between. The germline CDR1 and CDR2 sequences are SGDLS and YYNGEE. This CDR3 has 15 amino acids.

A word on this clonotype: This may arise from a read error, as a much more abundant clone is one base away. In DNA, the CDR3 is TGCGCCAGCAGCTTGGACACGGTTATGGACGAGCAGTTCTTC. The encoded protein is CASSLDTVMDEQFF. The gene calls are TRBV5-1 and TRBJ2-1; D not certain. The V end was cut by 0 bases, the J end by 10 bases, with 14 bases between. The CDR3 loop spans 14 amino acids. Germline V gives CDR1 SGHRS, CDR2 YFSETQ.

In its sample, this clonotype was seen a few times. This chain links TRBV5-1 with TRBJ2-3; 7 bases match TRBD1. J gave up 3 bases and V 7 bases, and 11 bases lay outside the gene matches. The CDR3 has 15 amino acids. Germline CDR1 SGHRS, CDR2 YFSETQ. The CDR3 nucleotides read TGCGCCAGCTACATCCGGGACAGAAGTACAGATACGCAGTATTTT. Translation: CASYIRDRSTDTQYF. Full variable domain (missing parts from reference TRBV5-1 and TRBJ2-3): KAGVTQTPRYLIKTRGQQVTLSCSPISGHRSVSWYQQTPGQGLQFLFEYFSETQRNKGNFPGRFSGRQFSNSRSEMNVSTLELGDSALYLCASYIRDRSTDTQYFGPGTRLTVL.

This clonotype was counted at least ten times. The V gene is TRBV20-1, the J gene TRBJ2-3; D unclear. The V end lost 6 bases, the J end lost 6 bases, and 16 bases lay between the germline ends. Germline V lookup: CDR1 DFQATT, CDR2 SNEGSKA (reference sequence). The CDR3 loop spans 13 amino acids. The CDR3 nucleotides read TGCAGTGCCTCAGGTATCCTGGTTGATACGCAGTATTTT. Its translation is CSASGILVDTQYF.

The CDR3 spells CASSRSSGTQETQYF. The CDR3, as DNA: TGTGCCAGCAGCCGGTCTAGCGGGACCCAAGAGACCCAGTACTTC. This rearrangement joins TRBV14 to TRBJ2-5; 9 bases agree with TRBD2. CDR3 length: 15 residues. Germline CDR1 is SGHDN and CDR2 is FVKESK. V dropped 4 bases and J dropped 1; count of bases not matched to a gene: 4.

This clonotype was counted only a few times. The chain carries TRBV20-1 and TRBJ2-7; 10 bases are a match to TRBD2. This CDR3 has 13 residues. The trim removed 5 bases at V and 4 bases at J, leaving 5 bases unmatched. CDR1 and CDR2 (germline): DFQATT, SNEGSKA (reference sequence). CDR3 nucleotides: TGCAGTGCTTCTAGCGGGAGTACTTACGAGCAGTACTTC. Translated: CSASSGSTYEQYF.

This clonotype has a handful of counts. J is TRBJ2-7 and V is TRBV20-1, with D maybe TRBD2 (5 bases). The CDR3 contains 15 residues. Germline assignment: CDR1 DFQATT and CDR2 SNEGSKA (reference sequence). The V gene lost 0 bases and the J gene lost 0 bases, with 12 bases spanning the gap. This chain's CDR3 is CSARDLDSGSYEQYF. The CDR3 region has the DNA TGCAGTGCTAGAGACTTGGACTCAGGCTCCTACGAGCAGTACTTC.

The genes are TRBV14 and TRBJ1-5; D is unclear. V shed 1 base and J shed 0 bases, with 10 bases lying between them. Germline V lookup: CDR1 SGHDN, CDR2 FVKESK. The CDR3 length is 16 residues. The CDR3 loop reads CASSQAMGDSNQPQHF. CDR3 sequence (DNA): TGTGCCAGCAGCCAAGCGATGGGTGATAGCAATCAGCCCCAGCATTTT.

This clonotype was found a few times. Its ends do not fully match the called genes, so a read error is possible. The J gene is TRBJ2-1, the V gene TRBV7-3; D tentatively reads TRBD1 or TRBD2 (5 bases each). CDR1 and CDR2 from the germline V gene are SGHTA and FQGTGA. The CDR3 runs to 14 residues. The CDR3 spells CASSLPGPYNGQFF. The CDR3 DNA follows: TGTGCCAGCAGCTTACCGGGACCCTACAATGGGCAGTTCTTC.

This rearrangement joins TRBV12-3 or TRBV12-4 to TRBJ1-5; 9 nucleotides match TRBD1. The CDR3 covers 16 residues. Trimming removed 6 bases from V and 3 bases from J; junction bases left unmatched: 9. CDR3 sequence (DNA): TGTGCCAGCAGCCCCCGGGACAGGGAACACAATCAGCCCCAGCATTTT. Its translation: CASSPRDREHNQPQHF.

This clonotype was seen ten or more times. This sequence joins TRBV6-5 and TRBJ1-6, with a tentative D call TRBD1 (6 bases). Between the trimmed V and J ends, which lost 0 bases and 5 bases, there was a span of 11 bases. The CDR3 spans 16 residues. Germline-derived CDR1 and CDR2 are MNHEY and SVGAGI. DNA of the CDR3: TGTGCCAGCAGTTACTCGAGAGGGGGTAATAATTCACCCCTCCACTTT. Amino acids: CASSYSRGGNNSPLHF.

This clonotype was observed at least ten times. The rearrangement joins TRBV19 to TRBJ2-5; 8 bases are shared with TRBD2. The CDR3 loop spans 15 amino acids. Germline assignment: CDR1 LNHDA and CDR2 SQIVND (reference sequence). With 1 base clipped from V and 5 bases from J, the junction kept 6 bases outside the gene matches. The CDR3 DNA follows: TGTGCCAGTAGTATAGCGGGAGGGCCTGGGGAGACCCAGTACTTC. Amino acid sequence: CASSIAGGPGETQYF.

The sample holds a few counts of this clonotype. CDR3: CSASGTVNSPLHF. CDR3 DNA: TGCAGTGCTTCCGGGACGGTGAATTCACCCCTCCACTTT. The rearrangement uses TRBV20-1 and TRBJ1-6; TRBD1 might be the D (5 bases). V lost 5 bases and J lost 7, with 12 bases in between. The germline V gene has CDR1 DFQATT and CDR2 SNEGSKA (reference sequence). The CDR3 runs to 13 residues.

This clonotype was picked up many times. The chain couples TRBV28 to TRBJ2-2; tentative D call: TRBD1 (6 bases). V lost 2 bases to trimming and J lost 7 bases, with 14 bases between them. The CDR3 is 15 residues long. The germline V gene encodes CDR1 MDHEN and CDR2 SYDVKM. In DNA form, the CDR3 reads TGTGCCAGCAGTTTAACAGGGAACGCGATCGGGGAGCTGTTTTTT. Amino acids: CASSLTGNAIGELFF.

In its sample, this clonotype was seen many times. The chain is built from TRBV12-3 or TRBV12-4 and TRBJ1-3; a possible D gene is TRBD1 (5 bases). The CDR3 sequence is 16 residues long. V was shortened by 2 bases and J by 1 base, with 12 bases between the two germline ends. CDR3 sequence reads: CASSLSGAVSGNTIYF. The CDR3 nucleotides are TGTGCCAGCAGTTTATCCGGGGCTGTTTCTGGAAACACCATATATTTT.

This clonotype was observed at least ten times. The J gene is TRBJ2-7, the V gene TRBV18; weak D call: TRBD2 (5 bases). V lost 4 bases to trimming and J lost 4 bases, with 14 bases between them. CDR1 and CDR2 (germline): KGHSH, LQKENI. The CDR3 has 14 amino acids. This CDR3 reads CASSHDYLPYEQYF. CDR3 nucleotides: TGTGCCAGCTCACACGACTACCTTCCTTACGAGCAGTACTTC.

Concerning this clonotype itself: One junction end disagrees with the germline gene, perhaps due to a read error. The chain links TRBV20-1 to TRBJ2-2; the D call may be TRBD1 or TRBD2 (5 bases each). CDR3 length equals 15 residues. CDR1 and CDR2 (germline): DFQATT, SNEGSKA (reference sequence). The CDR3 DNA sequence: TGCAGTGCTAGGGACGACAGAAAAAGTACCGGGGAGCTGTCTTTT. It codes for CSARDDRKSTGELSF.

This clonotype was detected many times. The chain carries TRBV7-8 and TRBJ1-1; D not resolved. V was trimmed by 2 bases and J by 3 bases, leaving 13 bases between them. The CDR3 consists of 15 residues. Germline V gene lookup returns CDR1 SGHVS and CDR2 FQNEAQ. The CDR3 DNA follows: TGTGCCAGCAGCTTAATGCGGCTAGAAGACACTGAAGCTTTCTTT. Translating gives CASSLMRLEDTEAFF.

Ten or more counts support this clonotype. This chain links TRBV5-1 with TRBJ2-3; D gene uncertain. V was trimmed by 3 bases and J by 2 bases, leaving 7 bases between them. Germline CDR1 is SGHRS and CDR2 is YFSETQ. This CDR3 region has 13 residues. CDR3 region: CASSSMSTDTQYF. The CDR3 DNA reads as TGCGCCAGCAGCTCGATGTCCACAGATACGCAGTATTTT. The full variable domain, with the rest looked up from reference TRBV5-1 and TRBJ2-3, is KAGVTQTPRYLIKTRGQQVTLSCSPISGHRSVSWYQQTPGQGLQFLFEYFSETQRNKGNFPGRFSGRQFSNSRSEMNVSTLELGDSALYLCASSSMSTDTQYFGPGTRLTVL.

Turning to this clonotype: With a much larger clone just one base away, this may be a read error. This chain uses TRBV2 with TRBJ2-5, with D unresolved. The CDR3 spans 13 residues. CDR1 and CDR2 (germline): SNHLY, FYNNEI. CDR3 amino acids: CASSARGVETRYF. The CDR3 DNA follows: TGTGCCAGCAGCGCAAGAGGAGTGGAGACCCGGTACTTC.

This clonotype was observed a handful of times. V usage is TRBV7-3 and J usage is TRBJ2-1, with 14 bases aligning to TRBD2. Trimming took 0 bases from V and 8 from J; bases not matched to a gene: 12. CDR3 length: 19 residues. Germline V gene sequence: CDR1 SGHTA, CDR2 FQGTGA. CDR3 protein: CASSLTTVLGTSGSYEQFF. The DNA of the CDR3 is TGTGCCAGCAGCTTAACGACAGTTCTCGGGACTAGCGGGAGCTATGAGCAGTTCTTC.